This T cell receptor (beta chain) was documented in a study of blood T cells in healthy people across ages. Germline values: CDR1 SGHNT, CDR2 YENEEA. The CDR3 contains 17 residues. Trimming cost V 1 base and J 2 bases; bases outside gene matches: 4. The authors ran a second PCR of 7 to 11 cycles using a sample-barcoded 5' primer and a J-beta primer mix. One entry per CDR3 protein results from TCRdb running MiXCR on the 5' RACE reads. Here the sample spans fewer than 1,000,000 distinct CDR3 sequences, roughly 44% being singletons. Each of the donors had roughly 9.1 milliliters of peripheral blood drawn into EDTA-treated Vacutainer tubes.

Sequenced sample: blood. This sequence joins TRBV11-3 and TRBJ2-5; 13 bases map to TRBD2. The TCR sequence derives from a man between 60 and 70 years old in good health. CDR3 nucleotides: TGTGCCAGCAGCTTAGGCACTAGCGGGGGGGCACAAGAGACCCAGTACTTC. Protein product: CASSLGTSGGAQETQYF.